The following is a T cell receptor (beta chain) sequence with its context. The CDR3 is 14 residues long. The ends were cut back, 7 bases at V and 7 bases at J, with 17 bases in the middle. The germline gives CDR1 MNHEY, CDR2 SVGAGI. This sample is drawn from a study of blood T cell repertoires in COVID-19. For the study at large: Spain, Italy and the United States supplied samples that represented acute and convalescent COVID-19. T cells, B-cell-depleted T cells, or PBMCs provided the cDNA or gDNA that served as material.

Sequenced by immunoSEQ multiplex PCR; TCRdb stores in-frame clones only, minus some. The sample contains around 33,000 clones, under 85% of which appear only once. The sequenced sample consisted of peripheral blood. The sequence derives from a man older than 75 with acute or convalescent COVID-19. This chain joins TRBV6-5 and TRBJ1-3, with a weak D call TRBD1 (6 bases). CDR3 coding DNA: TGTGCCAGCAATCACAGGGCCGAGGGGAACACCATATATTTT. It translates to CASNHRAEGNTIYF.